This is a list of T cell receptor beta chains from one sample in a study of OX40 agonist ivuxolimab in advanced cancers. The table came from immunoSEQ multiplex PCR; TCRdb's copy has only in-frame clones and leaves some out. The sample lists 60,000 to 70,000 clones, around 86% seen once, with 0.35% to 0.5% in the top ten. The sample here was CD4+ or CD8+ T cells sorted from blood, taken in a trial of the OX40 agonist ivuxolimab. The source of these receptors is an adult with an advanced solid tumor such as melanoma, head and neck, liver or kidney cancer. Both conserved end residues are part of each CDR3. The order of the fields is D gene, J gene, V gene, clone size, CDR3 protein, CDR3 DNA. The D gene is left open where the match is weak. Where a row states a size, it is once, few, many or the class of an expanded clone; other rows omit it.

.,TRBJ2-3,TRBV6-1,.,CASKQGSGDTQYF,TGTGCCAGCAAGCAGGGCTCAGGGGATACGCAGTATTTT
.,TRBJ1-4,TRBV19,.,CASRRTANEKLFF,TGTGCCAGTAGGAGGACAGCTAATGAAAAACTGTTTTTT
.,TRBJ2-7,TRBV30,once,CAGPPGVEQYF,TGTGCCGGGCCCCCAGGGGTGGAGCAGTACTTC
TRBD2,TRBJ2-1,TRBV29-1,.,CSVVLAGAIYNEQFF,TGCAGCGTTGTACTAGCGGGGGCCATCTACAATGAGCAGTTCTTC
.,TRBJ2-5,TRBV7-2,.,CASSHGTDYMQETQYF,TGTGCCAGCAGCCATGGGACCGATTACATGCAAGAGACCCAGTACTTC
.,TRBJ1-1,TRBV6-1,.,CASSAPGRYTEAFF,TGTGCCAGCAGTGCTCCGGGCAGATACACTGAAGCTTTCTTT
.,TRBJ1-5,TRBV10-3,.,CAISESNQPQHF,TGTGCCATCAGTGAGTCAAATCAGCCCCAGCATTTT
.,TRBJ1-6,TRBV5-6,few,CASSTRFGPLHF,TGTGCCAGCAGCACGAGGTTCGGGCCCCTCCACTTT
.,TRBJ2-5,TRBV11-2,.,CASSSLQDSFKTQYF,TGTGCCAGCAGCTCCCTCCAGGACTCCTTTAAGACCCAGTACTTC
TRBD2,TRBJ2-3,TRBV7-2,.,CASSWTSGRPTDTQYF,TGTGCCAGCAGCTGGACTAGTGGGCGTCCCACAGATACGCAGTATTTT
.,TRBJ2-2,TRBV13,.,CASSLGLSSASTGELFF,TGTGCCAGCAGCTTAGGGCTGAGTAGCGCCTCCACCGGGGAGCTGTTTTTT
.,TRBJ2-6,TRBV18,.,CASSPLSSGANVLTF,TGTGCCAGCTCACCGTTGAGCTCTGGGGCCAACGTCCTGACTTTC
.,TRBJ1-2,TRBV28,.,CASSSRGGVYGYTF,TGTGCCAGCAGTAGCCGGGGGGGAGTCTATGGCTACACCTTC
TRBD1,TRBJ2-1,TRBV7-2,.,CASSRDSSYNEQFF,TGTGCCAGCAGCAGGGACAGCTCCTACAATGAGCAGTTCTTC
.,TRBJ2-3,TRBV11-1,.,CASRWGATDTQYF,TGTGCCAGCCGTTGGGGGGCCACAGATACGCAGTATTTT
.,TRBJ2-7,TRBV9,.,CASSPQLGQQGLASYEQYF,TGTGCCAGCAGCCCCCAACTAGGACAGCAGGGCCTAGCGAGCTACGAGCAGTACTTC
.,TRBJ2-2,TRBV11-3,.,CASSLVNTGELFF,TGTGCCAGCAGCTTAGTGAACACCGGGGAGCTGTTTTTT
TRBD2,TRBJ2-3,TRBV25-1,.,CASSEYLVAGIDTQYF,TGTGCCAGCAGTGAATATCTGGTAGCGGGGATAGATACGCAGTATTTT
.,TRBJ2-3,TRBV27,.,CASSPTGRWLDTQYF,TGTGCCAGCAGTCCTACAGGGAGATGGTTGGATACGCAGTATTTT
.,TRBJ1-2,TRBV6-6,.,CASSYSTGNYGYTF,TGTGCCAGCAGTTACTCGACGGGGAACTATGGCTACACCTTC
.,TRBJ1-1,TRBV7-8,once,CASSSALAWNTEAFF,TGTGCCAGCAGCTCCGCGCTTGCGTGGAACACTGAAGCTTTCTTT
TRBD1,TRBJ2-5,TRBV6-5,once,CASSYSGQGETQYF,TGTGCCAGCAGTTACTCGGGACAGGGTGAGACCCAGTACTTC
.,TRBJ1-2,TRBV21-1,.,CASSKGQNLYGYTF,TGTGCCAGCAGCAAAGGACAGAACCTCTATGGCTACACCTTC
.,TRBJ1-4,TRBV9,.,CASSVDWGSVEKLFF,TGTGCCAGCAGCGTAGACTGGGGAAGCGTTGAAAAACTGTTTTTT
.,TRBJ1-4,TRBV7-8,.,CASSLGTTNEKLFF,TGTGCCAGCAGCTTAGGAACAACTAATGAAAAACTGTTTTTT
TRBD2,TRBJ2-6,TRBV11-3,.,CASSPGPGRASGANVLTF,TGTGCCAGCAGCCCAGGTCCGGGGAGGGCCTCTGGGGCCAACGTCCTGACTTTC